Detailed here is one T cell receptor (beta chain). The data were produced by immunoSEQ multiplex PCR, yet TCRdb's version contains in-frame clones alone and is incomplete. Found here are roughly 2.5 million clones, roughly 92% of them singletons; the top ten hold 0.14%. This sample was taken from a study of shared clonotypes between healthy human individuals. CDR3 size: 14 residues. Trimming removed 3 bases from V and 7 bases from J; junction bases left unmatched: 5. Germline lookup yields CDR1 LNHNV and CDR2 YYDKDF (reference sequence). The chain recombines TRBV15 with TRBJ1-4; 7 bases are a match to TRBD1. The TCR originated in a young man in good health. Sequencing used naive CD4+ T cells sorted from blood. Regarding subset: CD45RA+ positively selected. The CDR3 here is CATSRRRDSEKLFF. CDR3 coding DNA: TGTGCCACCAGCAGGAGACGGGACAGTGAAAAACTGTTTTTT.